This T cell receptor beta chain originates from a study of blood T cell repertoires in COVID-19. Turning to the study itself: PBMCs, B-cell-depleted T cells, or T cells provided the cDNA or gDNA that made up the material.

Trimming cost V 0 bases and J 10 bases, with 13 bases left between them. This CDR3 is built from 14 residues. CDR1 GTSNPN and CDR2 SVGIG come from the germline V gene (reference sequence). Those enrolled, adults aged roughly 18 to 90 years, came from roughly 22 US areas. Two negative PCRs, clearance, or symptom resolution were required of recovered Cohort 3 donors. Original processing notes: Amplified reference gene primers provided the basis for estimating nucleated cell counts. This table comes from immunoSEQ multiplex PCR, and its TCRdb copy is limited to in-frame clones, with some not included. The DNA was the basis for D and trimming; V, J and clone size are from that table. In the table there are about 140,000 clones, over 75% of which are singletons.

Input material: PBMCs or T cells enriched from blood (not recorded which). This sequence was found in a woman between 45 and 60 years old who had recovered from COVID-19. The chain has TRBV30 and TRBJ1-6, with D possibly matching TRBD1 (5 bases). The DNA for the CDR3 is TGTGCCTGGAGTGTAGGAGGGGAAGGCTCACCCCTCCACTTT. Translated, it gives CAWSVGGEGSPLHF.